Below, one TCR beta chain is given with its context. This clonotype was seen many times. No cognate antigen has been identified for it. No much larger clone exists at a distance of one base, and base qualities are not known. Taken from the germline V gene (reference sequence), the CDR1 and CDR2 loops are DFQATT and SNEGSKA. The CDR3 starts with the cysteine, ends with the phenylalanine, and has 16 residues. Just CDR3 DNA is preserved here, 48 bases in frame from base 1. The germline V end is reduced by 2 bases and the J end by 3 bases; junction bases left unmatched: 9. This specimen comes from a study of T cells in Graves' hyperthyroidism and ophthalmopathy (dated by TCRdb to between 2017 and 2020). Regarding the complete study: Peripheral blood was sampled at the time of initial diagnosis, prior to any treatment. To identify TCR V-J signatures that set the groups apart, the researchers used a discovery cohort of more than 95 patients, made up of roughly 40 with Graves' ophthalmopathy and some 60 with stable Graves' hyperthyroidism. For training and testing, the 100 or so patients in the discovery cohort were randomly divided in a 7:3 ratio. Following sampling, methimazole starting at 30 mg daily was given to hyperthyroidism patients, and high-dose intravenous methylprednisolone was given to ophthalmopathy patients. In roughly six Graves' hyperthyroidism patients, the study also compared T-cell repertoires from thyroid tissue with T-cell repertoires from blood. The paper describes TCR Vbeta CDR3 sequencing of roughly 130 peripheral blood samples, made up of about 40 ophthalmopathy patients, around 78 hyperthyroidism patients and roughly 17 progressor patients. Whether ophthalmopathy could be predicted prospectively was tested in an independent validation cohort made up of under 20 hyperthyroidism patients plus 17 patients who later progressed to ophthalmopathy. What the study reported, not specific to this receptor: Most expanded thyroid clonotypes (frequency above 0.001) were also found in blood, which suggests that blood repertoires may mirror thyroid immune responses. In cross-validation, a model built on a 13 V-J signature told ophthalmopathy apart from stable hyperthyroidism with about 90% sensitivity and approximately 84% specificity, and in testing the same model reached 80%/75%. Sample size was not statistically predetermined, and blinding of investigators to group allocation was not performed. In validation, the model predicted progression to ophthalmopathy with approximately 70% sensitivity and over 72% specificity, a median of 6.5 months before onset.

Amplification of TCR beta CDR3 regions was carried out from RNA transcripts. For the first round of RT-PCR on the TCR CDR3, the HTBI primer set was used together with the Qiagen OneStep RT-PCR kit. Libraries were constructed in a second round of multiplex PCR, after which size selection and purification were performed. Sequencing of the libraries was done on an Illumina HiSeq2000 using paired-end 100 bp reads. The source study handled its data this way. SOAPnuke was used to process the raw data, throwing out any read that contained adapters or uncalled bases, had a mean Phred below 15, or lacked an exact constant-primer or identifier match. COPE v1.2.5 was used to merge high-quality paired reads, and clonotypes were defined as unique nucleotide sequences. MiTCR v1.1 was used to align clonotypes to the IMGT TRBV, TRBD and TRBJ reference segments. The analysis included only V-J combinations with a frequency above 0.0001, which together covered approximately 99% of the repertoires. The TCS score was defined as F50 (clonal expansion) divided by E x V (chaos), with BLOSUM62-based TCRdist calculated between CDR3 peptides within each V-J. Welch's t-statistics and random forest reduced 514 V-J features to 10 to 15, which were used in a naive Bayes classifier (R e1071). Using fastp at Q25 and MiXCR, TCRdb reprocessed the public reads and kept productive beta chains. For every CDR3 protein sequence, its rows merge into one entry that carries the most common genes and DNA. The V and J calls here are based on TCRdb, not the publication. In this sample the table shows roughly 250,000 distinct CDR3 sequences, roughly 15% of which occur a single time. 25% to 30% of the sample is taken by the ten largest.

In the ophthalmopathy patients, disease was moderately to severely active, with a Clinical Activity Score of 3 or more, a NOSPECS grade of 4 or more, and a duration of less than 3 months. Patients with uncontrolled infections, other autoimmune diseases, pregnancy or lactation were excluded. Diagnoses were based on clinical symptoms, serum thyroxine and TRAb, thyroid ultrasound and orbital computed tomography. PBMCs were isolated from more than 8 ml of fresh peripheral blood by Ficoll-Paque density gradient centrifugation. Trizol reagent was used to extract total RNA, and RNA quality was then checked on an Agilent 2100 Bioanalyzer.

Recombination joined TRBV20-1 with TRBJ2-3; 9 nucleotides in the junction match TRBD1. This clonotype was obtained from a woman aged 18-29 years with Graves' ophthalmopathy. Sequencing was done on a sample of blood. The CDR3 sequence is CSARSLQGALTDTQYF. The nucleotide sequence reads TGCAGTGCTAGAAGTTTACAGGGGGCTTTGACAGATACGCAGTATTTT.